This T cell receptor (beta chain) was identified during a study of molecular identifiers for immune sequencing clone quantification. Via MiXCR, TCRdb re-called the PCR reads, giving one row per CDR3 protein. The table records around 460,000 distinct CDR3 sequences, around 25% of them present only once. The ends lost 1 base at V and 9 bases at J; junction bases unmatched: 5. The V gene's germline CDR1 is KGHDR and CDR2 SFDVKD. This CDR3 has 16 residues. This clonotype was detected a few times. This clonotype originated in a human donor in good health. Some libraries in this study had Jurkat cell RNA spiked in. The V call is TRBV24-1, the J call TRBJ2-1, with TRBD2 identical over 13 bases. Sequencing was performed on naive CD8+ T cells from blood, with Jurkat cell RNA spiked in. This sample's subset: FACS-sorted CD8+CD4-CCR7+CD45RA+ naive T cells. Here the CDR3 DNA reads TGTGCCACCAGTGATTTTGGGACTAGCGGGATACCTGAGCAGTTCTTC. It translates to CATSDFGTSGIPEQFF.